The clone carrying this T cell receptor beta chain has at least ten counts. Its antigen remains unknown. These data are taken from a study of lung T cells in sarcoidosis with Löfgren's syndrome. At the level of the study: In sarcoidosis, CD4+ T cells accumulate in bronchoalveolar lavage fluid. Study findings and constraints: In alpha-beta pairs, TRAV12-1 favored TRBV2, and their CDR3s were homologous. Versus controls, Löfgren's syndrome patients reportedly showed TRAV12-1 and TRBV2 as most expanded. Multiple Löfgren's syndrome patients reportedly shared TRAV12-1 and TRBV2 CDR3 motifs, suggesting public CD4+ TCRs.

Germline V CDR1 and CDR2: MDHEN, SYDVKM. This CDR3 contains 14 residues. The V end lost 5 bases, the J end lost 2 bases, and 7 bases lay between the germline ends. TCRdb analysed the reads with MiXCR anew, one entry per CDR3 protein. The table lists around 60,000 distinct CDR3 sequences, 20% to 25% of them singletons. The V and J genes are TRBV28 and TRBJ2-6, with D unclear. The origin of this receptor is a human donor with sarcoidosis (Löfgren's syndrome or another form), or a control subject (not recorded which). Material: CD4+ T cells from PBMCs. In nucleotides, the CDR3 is TGTGCCAGCAGTCCCTCAACTGGGGCCAACGTCCTGACTTTC. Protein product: CASSPSTGANVLTF.